Each of the 9 T cell receptor beta chains below was sequenced from the same sample in a study of cytomegalovirus exposure and HLA in healthy donors. PCR used 60 Vbeta primers and 13 Jbeta primers. TCRdb keeps only in-frame clones here, not all; method: immunoSEQ multiplex PCR. The data show about 170,000 clones, 75% to 85% seen once. Material: PBMCs. These receptor sequences come from a woman between 45 and 60 years old in good health and CMV-seronegative.

This clone is a singleton in its sample. This rearrangement joins TRBV4-2 to TRBJ2-1; 10 nucleotides match TRBD2. This CDR3 spans 15 amino acids. Germline V gene lookup returns CDR1 LGHNA and CDR2 YNFKEQ. Germline trimming cut 0 bases from V and 6 bases from J; bases unmatched to any gene: 2. CDR3 sequence (DNA): TGTGCCAGCAGCCAAGAAAGCGGGGGGGCCAATGAGCAGTTCTTC. This encodes CASSQESGGANEQFF.

The chain is built from TRBV28 and TRBJ2-6; possible D gene TRBD1, 6 bases. This CDR3 contains 15 residues. Germline V lookup: CDR1 MDHEN, CDR2 SYDVKM. V was shortened by 7 bases and J by 0 bases, with 10 bases between the two germline ends. CDR3 coding DNA: TGTGCCAGCAATTACAGGGCCTCTGGGGCCAACGTCCTGACTTTC. Amino acids: CASNYRASGANVLTF.

J is TRBJ2-5 and V is TRBV9, with no clear D. V was trimmed by 4 bases and J by 4 bases, leaving 8 bases between them. The CDR3 has 12 amino acids. Germline loops: CDR1 SGDLS, CDR2 YYNGEE. CDR3 in DNA: TGTGCCAGCAGCCCCCGAGGAGAGACCCAGTACTTC. It yields the protein CASSPRGETQYF.

V is TRBV25-1 and J is TRBJ2-7, with 9 bases fitting TRBD2. The junction had 8 bases not matched to a gene; V was cut back by 0 bases and J by 5 bases. This CDR3 is built from 16 residues. Looked up from germline, CDR1 is MGHDK and CDR2 is SYGVNS. The CDR3 region is CASSEYGVAGDHEQYF. In DNA form, the CDR3 reads TGTGCCAGCAGTGAATACGGAGTAGCGGGAGACCACGAGCAGTACTTC.

This chain joins TRBV2 and TRBJ1-4; no definite D call. Germline CDR1 SNHLY, CDR2 FYNNEI. There are 14 residues in the CDR3. Trimming shortened V by 2 bases and J by 11 bases, and 15 bases separated the two germline ends. The CDR3 protein is CASSESERVGKLFF. CDR3 sequence (DNA): TGTGCCAGCAGTGAATCCGAGAGGGTCGGGAAACTGTTTTTT.

CDR3 nucleotide sequence: TGTGCCAGCGAGGAGGGGGGGGGAAACTCACCCCTCCACTTT. As protein: CASEEGGGNSPLHF. V and J are TRBV6-4 and TRBJ1-6, with D maybe TRBD1 (6 bases). The CDR3 length is 14 residues. V was pared by 8 bases and J by 10 bases, with 18 bases between. CDR1 and CDR2 from the germline V gene are MRHNA and SNTAGT.

This clone was seen a handful of times. The chain combines TRBV6-1 with TRBJ2-7, with TRBD2 as a possible D gene (5 bases). Germline V lookup: CDR1 MNHNS, CDR2 SASEGT. This CDR3 has 14 residues. Trimming removed 4 bases from V and 2 bases from J, with 12 bases in between. CDR3 in DNA: TGTGCCAGCAGTGTGACGGGGATCCCCTACGAGCAGTACTTC. It translates to CASSVTGIPYEQYF.

V gene TRBV18 combines with J gene TRBJ1-2; D not certain. V shed 4 bases and J shed 3 bases, with 15 bases lying between them. Germline V gene lookup returns CDR1 KGHSH and CDR2 LQKENI. This CDR3 has 15 residues. The CDR3 DNA reads TGTGCCAGCTCACGCGGCCGGGGAATTGACTATGGCTACACCTTC. It is translated as CASSRGRGIDYGYTF. The whole variable domain, filled in from reference TRBV18 and TRBJ1-2, reads NAGVMQNPRHLVRRRGQEARLRCSPMKGHSHVYWYRQLPEEGLKFMVYLQKENIIDESGMPKERFSAEFPKEGPSILRIQQVVRGDSAAYFCASSRGRGIDYGYTFGSGTRLTVV.

V is TRBV28 and J is TRBJ2-1, with D perhaps TRBD2 (5 bases). The CDR3 contains 14 residues. The germline V and J ends were trimmed by 7 bases and 2 bases, with 12 bases remaining between them. CDR1 MDHEN and CDR2 SYDVKM come from the germline V gene. The CDR3 sequence is CASIVAGAYNEQFF. In DNA, the CDR3 is TGTGCCAGCATCGTTGCGGGCGCCTACAATGAGCAGTTCTTC.